This T cell receptor beta chain was obtained from a study of vaccination and CD4 T cells after COVID-19 (dated by TCRdb to the early 2020s). Study-wide context: Convalescent patients had a positive SARS-CoV-2 result on nasal swab PCR, and of these patients, nine had mild disease and one had severe disease. In the convalescent cohort there were six males and four females, among whom were two Hispanic individuals, seven Caucasians, two Asians and one multiracial person. Two doses of either the Pfizer-BioNTech BNT162b2 vaccine (n=8) or the Moderna mRNA-1273 vaccine (n=2) were administered to participants. Post-COVID blood samples were collected from convalescent patients a median of around 100 days after diagnosis, with a range of about 35 to 170 days. The time from the second vaccine dose to post-vaccine blood sampling had a median of approximately 72 days and ranged from about 12 to 250 days. Overlapping spike peptide pools from SARS-CoV-2 and from the common cold coronaviruses HCoV-NL63, HCoV-OC43 and HCoV-229E were used as culture stimuli. Control cultures used a CEFX viral epitope pool as positive control, an HIV-1 Nef peptide pool as negative control, or no peptide. In 10 COVID-19 convalescent patients and several infection-naive healthy vaccine recipients, the spike-specific CD4+ TCR repertoire before mRNA vaccination was compared with the repertoire after mRNA vaccination. Points the paper makes about the study in general: An increase in the median number of SARS-CoV-2-reactive clonotypes from roughly 20 after infection to approximately 41 after vaccination was observed, but the change was not found to be significant. Relatively few convalescent patients were included in the study, and early timepoints after natural infection were not analyzed. Among convalescent patients, a median roughly 84% of the SARS-CoV-2-reactive clones seen after vaccination appeared only after vaccination, which suggests priming specific to the vaccine. Of the vaccine-specific clones found in convalescent patients, nearly all (304 of 307) were mono-reactive for SARS-CoV-2 spike instead of being cross-reactive with common cold coronaviruses.

V was cut back by 0 bases and J by 4 bases, leaving a gap of 9 bases between them. The CDR3, cysteine through phenylalanine, is 14 amino acids long. Left in the record is the CDR3 DNA by itself, 42 bases read in frame from the first base. Per the germline V gene, ENHRY is the CDR1 and SYGVKD is the CDR2. The library came from PCR. DNA from cultured CD4+ T cells was subjected to TCR sequencing with the Oncomine TCR Beta short-read assay at the Johns Hopkins FTIC core. The QIAamp micro DNA kit was used to extract genomic DNA from the cultured CD4+ T cells. Oncomine TCR Beta libraries made from cultured CD4+ T cells were pooled using unique dual indexes and sequenced on an Illumina iSeq 100. As for how the authors treated the data: Non-productive sequences were removed, and CDR3s not starting with C, not ending with F or W, or shorter than 7 amino acids were discarded. Antigen-specific clonotypes were identified with the MANAFEST web application by comparing peptide-stimulated wells with reference and other culture wells. To be called positive, a clone needed an FDR below 0.05, an odds ratio above 5, and a productive frequency above 0.1% in at least two of three replicate wells. A clonotype was classed as cross-reactive if the clonotype showed significant expansion both in SARS-CoV-2 spike wells and in at least one common cold coronavirus spike condition. Levenshtein distances (stringdist) and unrooted phylogenetic trees (ape) in R version 3.6.1 were used to assess CDR3 homology. In TCRdb, the public reads were trimmed at Q25 with fastp and aligned with MiXCR, with productive beta chains retained. Identical CDR3 proteins give one entry, which carries the most common genes and DNA. The V and J calls come from TCRdb's annotation, not from the publication. The sample contains 15,000 to 20,000 distinct CDR3 sequences, 47% of them found a single time. Of the sample, approximately 13% falls within the top ten clones.

Turning to this clonotype: Its recognized antigen is unknown. The input lacks base qualities; no much larger clone sits a single base away.

Sample treatment or condition, as interpreted from the label and publication: approximately 11-day PBMC culture with coronavirus spike peptide pools or control peptides (ViraFEST assay). The study used the ViraFEST assay, which expanded antigen-specific T cells with peptide pools and then identified expanded clonotypes by TCR sequencing. The positive SARS-CoV-2 PCR tests of the convalescent patients were dated from March to December 2020, before the Alpha, Beta and Delta variants emerged in the United States. PBMCs were cultured at two million per well in IMDM supplemented with approximately 4.7% human AB serum and approximately 10 IU/ml IL-2, with around 10 ug/ml peptide pools added. Half of the culture medium was replaced with fresh IL-2-containing medium on days 3 and 7. CD4+ T cells were isolated after around ten days of culture through negative selection using the EasySep CD4+ T cell isolation kit. PBMCs were separated from whole blood using Ficoll-Paque Plus gradient centrifugation and then either used fresh or cryopreserved at -140C. Triplicate wells were generally used for each culture condition.

The origin of this receptor is a human donor with COVID-19. The V gene is TRBV10-3 and the J gene is TRBJ1-2, and TRBD1 may be the D gene, going by 5 matching bases. The sequenced sample was cultured CD4+ T cells from blood. The CDR3 region: CAISESIQAYGYTF. The base sequence is TGTGCCATCAGTGAGTCGATACAGGCCTATGGCTACACCTTC.